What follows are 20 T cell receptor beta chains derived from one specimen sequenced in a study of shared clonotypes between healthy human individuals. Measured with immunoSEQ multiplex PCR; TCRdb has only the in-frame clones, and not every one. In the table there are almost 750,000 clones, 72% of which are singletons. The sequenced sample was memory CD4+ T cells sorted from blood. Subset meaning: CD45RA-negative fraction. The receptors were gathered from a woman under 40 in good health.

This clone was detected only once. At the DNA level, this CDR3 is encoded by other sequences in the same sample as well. CDR3 sequence reads: CASSPKYEQYF. The CDR3 bases are TGTGCCAGCAGTCCCAAATACGAGCAGTACTTC. This chain joins TRBV2 and TRBJ2-7; D uncertain. Trimming removed 5 bases from V and 4 bases from J, with 6 bases in between. From germline, CDR1 is SNHLY and CDR2 FYNNEI. The CDR3 spans 11 residues.

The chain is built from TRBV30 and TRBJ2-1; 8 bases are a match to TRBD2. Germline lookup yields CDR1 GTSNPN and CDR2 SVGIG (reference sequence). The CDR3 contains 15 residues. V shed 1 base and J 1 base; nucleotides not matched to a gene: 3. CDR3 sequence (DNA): TGTGCCTGGAGTGGACCTAGCGGGTCCTACAATGAGCAGTTCTTC. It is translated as CAWSGPSGSYNEQFF.

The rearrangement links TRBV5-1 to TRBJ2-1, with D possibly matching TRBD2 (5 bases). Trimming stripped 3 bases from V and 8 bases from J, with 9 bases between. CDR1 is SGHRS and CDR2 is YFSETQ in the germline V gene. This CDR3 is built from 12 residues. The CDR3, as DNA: TGCGCCAGCAGCTCCTCTAGCTATGAGCAGTTCTTC. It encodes CASSSSSYEQFF.

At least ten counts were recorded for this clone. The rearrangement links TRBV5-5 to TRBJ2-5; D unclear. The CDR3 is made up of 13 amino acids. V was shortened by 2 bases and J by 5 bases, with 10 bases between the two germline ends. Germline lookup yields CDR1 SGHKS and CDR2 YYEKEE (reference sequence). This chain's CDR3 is CASSLLPSETQYF. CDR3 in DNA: TGTGCCAGCAGCTTACTCCCGTCCGAGACCCAGTACTTC. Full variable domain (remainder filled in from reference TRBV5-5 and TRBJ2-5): DAGVTQSPTHLIKTRGQQVTLRCSPISGHKSVSWYQQVLGQGPQFIFQYYEKEERGRGNFPDRFSARQFPNYSSELNVNALLLGDSALYLCASSLLPSETQYFGPGTRLLVL.

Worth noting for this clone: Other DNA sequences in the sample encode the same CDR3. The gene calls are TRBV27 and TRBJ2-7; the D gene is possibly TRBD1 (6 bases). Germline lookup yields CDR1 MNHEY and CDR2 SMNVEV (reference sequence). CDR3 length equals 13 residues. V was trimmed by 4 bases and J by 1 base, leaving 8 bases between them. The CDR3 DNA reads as TGTGCCAGCAGTTCACAGGGATCCTACGAGCAGTACTTC. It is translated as CASSSQGSYEQYF.

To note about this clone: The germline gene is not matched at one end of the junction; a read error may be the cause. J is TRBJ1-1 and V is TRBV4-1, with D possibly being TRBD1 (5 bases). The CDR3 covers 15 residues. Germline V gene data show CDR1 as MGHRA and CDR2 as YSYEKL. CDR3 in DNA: TGTGCCAGCAGCCAAAAGGAGGGGTGGGACACTGAAGCTTTCTTT. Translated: CASSQKEGWDTEAFF.

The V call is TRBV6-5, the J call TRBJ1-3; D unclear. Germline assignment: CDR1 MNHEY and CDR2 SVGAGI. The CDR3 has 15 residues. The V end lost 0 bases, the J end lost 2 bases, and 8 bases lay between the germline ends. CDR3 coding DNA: TGTGCCAGCAGTTACTCAATTCAACCTGGAAACACCATATATTTT. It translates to CASSYSIQPGNTIYF.

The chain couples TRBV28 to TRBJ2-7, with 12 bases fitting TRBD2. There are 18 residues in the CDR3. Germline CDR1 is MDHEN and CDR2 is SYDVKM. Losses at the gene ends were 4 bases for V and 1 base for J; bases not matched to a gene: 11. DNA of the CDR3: TGTGCCAGCAGTTCACCCTCCACTAGCGGGAGGAGGTCCTACGAGCAGTACTTC. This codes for CASSSPSTSGRRSYEQYF.

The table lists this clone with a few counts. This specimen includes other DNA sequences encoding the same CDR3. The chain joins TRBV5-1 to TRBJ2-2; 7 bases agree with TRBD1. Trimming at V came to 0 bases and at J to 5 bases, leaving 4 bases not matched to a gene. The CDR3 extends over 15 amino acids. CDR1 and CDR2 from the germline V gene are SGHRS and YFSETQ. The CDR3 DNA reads TGCGCCAGCAGCTTGGGAGACAGGGATACCGGGGAGCTGTTTTTT. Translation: CASSLGDRDTGELFF. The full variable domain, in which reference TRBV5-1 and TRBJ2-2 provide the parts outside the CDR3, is KAGVTQTPRYLIKTRGQQVTLSCSPISGHRSVSWYQQTPGQGLQFLFEYFSETQRNKGNFPGRFSGRQFSNSRSEMNVSTLELGDSALYLCASSLGDRDTGELFFGEGSRLTVL.

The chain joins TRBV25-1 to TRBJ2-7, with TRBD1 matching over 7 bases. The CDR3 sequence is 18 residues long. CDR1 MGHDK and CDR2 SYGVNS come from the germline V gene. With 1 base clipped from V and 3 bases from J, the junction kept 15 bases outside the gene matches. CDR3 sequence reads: CASSEFGRPGTVNYEQYF. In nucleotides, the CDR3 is TGTGCCAGCAGTGAATTTGGTAGGCCCGGGACAGTAAACTACGAGCAGTACTTC.

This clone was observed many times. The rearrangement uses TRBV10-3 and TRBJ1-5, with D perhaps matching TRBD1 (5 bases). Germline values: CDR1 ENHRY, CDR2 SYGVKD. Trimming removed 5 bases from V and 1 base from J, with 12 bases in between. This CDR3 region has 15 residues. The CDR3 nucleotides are TGTGCCATCAGTAGGGGCTCGGGGAGCAATCAGCCCCAGCATTTT. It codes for CAISRGSGSNQPQHF.

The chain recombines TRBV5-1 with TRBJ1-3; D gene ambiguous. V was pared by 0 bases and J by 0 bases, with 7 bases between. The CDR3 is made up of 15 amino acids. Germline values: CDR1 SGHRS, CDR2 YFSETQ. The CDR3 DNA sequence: TGCGCCAGCAGCTTGGGACCGAACTCTGGAAACACCATATATTTT. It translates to CASSLGPNSGNTIYF. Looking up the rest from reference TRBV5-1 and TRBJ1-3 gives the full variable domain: KAGVTQTPRYLIKTRGQQVTLSCSPISGHRSVSWYQQTPGQGLQFLFEYFSETQRNKGNFPGRFSGRQFSNSRSEMNVSTLELGDSALYLCASSLGPNSGNTIYFGEGSWLTVV.

This chain's CDR3 is CASSLSGGELFF. The CDR3 region has the DNA TGTGCCAGCAGCCTTAGCGGGGGGGAGCTGTTTTTT. The chain couples TRBV7-8 to TRBJ2-2; 7 bases are a match to TRBD2. Germline V gene lookup returns CDR1 SGHVS and CDR2 FQNEAQ. V lost 5 bases to trimming and J lost 8 bases; unmatched junction nucleotides: 2. CDR3 length: 12 amino acids.

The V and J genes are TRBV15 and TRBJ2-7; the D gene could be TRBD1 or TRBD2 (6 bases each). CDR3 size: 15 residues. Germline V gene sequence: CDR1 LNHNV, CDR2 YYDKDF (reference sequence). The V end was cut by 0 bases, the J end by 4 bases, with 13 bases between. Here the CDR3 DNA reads TGTGCCACCAGCAGAGATGGGGGGCTTGGGTACGAGCAGTACTTC. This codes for CATSRDGGLGYEQYF.

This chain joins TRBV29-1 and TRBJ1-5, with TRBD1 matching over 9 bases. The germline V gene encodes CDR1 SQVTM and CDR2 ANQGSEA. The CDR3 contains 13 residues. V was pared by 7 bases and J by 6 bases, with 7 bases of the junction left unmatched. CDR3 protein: CSARTGDSQPQHF. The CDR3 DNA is TGCAGCGCCAGGACAGGGGATAGTCAGCCCCAGCATTTT.

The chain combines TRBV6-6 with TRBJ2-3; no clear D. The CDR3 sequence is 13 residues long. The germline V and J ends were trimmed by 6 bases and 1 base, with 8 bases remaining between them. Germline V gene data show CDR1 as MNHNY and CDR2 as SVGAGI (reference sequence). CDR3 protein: CASSSPGTDTQYF. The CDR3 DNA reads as TGTGCCAGCAGCTCTCCCGGCACAGATACGCAGTATTTT.

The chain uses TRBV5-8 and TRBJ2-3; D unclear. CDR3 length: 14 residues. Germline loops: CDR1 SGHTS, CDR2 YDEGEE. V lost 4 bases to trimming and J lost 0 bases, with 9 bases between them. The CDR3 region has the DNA TGTGCCAGCAGCGTGCGTGCTAGCACAGATACGCAGTATTTT. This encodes CASSVRASTDTQYF.

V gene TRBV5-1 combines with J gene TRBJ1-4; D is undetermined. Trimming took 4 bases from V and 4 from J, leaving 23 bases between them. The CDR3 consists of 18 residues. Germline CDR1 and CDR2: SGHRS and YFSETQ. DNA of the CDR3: TGCGCCAGCAGCCCCCTTCCATCGGCAGCGGGATTTAATGAAAAACTGTTTTTT. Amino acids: CASSPLPSAAGFNEKLFF.

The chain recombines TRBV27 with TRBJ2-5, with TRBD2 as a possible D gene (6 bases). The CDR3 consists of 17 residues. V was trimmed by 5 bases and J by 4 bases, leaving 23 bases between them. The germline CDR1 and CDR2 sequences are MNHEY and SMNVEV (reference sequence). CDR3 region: CASSPTMGGLIVETQYF. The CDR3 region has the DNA TGTGCCAGCAGTCCTACTATGGGGGGATTAATAGTAGAGACCCAGTACTTC.

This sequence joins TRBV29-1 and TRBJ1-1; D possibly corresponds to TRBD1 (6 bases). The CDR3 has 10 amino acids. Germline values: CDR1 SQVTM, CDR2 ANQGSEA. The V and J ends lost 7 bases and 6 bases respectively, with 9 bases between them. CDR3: CSAGEAEAFF. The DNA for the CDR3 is TGCAGCGCAGGGGAGGCTGAAGCTTTCTTT.